This paragraph covers one TCR beta chain sequence. Each gene name is a mouse one. The read ends 1 residue shy of where the CDR3 ends; the end is completed using the germline J gene. This sample stems from a study of tissue T cells after allogeneic stem cell transplantation. From germline, CDR1 is NNHNN and CDR2 SYGAGS (reference sequence). V lost 3 bases and J lost 7; bases outside the gene matches: 7. There are 15 residues in the CDR3. Profiled with immunoSEQ multiplex PCR; TCRdb holds only in-frame clones, not every one. This table holds fewer than 20,000 clones, 60% to 75% found once. The gene calls are TRBV13-2 and TRBJ2-7, with 13 bases that match TRBD2. This sequence originates from a female BALB/c mouse in good health. This mouse strain has H2-d as its MHC haplotype. The sample taken for sequencing was spleen. Partial CDR3 DNA: TGTGCCAGCGGTGGAGGACTGGGGGGGCGAAGGGAACAGTAC. Amino acids: CASGGGLGGRREQY. The full CDR3 protein reads CASGGGLGGRREQYF.